The 22 T cell receptor beta chains in this list originate from one sample, sequenced in a study of cytomegalovirus exposure and HLA in healthy donors. The PCR ran on 60 Vbeta and 13 Jbeta primers. The assay was immunoSEQ multiplex PCR, and TCRdb's table has in-frame clones only and misses some. This table holds around 83,000 clones, 78% found once. The sequencing sample was made of PBMCs. These receptors came from a male donor in good health and CMV-seropositive.

The chain combines TRBV19 with TRBJ2-5; D may be TRBD2 (6 bases). Germline CDR1 reads LNHDA; CDR2 reads SQIVND (reference sequence). This CDR3 spans 16 amino acids. The germline V and J ends were trimmed by 1 base and 4 bases, with 16 bases remaining between them. The CDR3 DNA follows: TGTGCCAGTAGTATAGGGTGGGGGACTTTACGAGAGACCCAGTACTTC. This codes for CASSIGWGTLRETQYF.

The V gene is TRBV5-3, the J gene TRBJ2-6; D is ambiguous. TRBV5-3 is designated an ORF whose function remains uncertain. V lost 1 base, J lost 2 bases, and 16 bases lay in between. The CDR3 covers 18 residues. CDR3 region: CARSLPRLRHPGANVLTF. CDR3 nucleotides: TGTGCCAGAAGCTTGCCCCGGCTGCGGCATCCTGGGGCCAACGTCCTGACTTTC.

This clone has only one observation. The chain recombines TRBV18 with TRBJ1-4; D unclear. The CDR3 runs 16 residues. Germline-derived CDR1 and CDR2 are KGHSH and LQKENI. V was trimmed by 3 bases and J by 5 bases, leaving 16 bases between them. DNA for the CDR3: TGTGCCAGCTCACCCGCGCTTAGAGGGATAAATGAAAAACTGTTTTTT. It codes for CASSPALRGINEKLFF.

The chain links TRBV6-1 to TRBJ2-2; perhaps TRBD2 as D (5 bases). The germline V gene encodes CDR1 MNHNS and CDR2 SASEGT. Trimming left V 6 bases short and J 6 bases short, with 17 bases between. This CDR3 has 15 residues. CDR3 sequence: CASRNYNGNSGELFF. The CDR3 DNA reads as TGTGCCAGCAGAAATTATAACGGGAATTCCGGGGAGCTGTTTTTT.

The chain has TRBV30 and TRBJ1-6; D remains ambiguous. V was shortened by 5 bases and J by 4 bases, with 9 bases between the two germline ends. Germline CDR1 reads GTSNPN; CDR2 reads SVGIG (reference sequence). The CDR3 consists of 13 residues. DNA for the CDR3: TGTGCCTGGGCTTCCGGGTATAATTCACCCCTCCACTTT. This translates into CAWASGYNSPLHF. Complete variable domain (other parts from reference TRBV30 and TRBJ1-6): SQTIHQWPATLVQPVGSPLSLECTVEGTSNPNLYWYRQAAGRGLQLLFYSVGIGQISSEVPQNLSASRPQDRQFILSSKKLLLSDSGFYLCAWASGYNSPLHFGNGTRLTVT.

This clone appeared a few times. The chain links TRBV28 to TRBJ2-7; possibly TRBD2 for D (7 bases). This CDR3 has 15 amino acids. V was clipped by 1 base and J by 8 bases, with 18 bases between them. Germline V CDR1 and CDR2: MDHEN, SYDVKM. CDR3 sequence (DNA): TGTGCCAGCAGTTTATATGGGGAGGGGGGGTTGAAGCAGTACTTC. This gives the protein CASSLYGEGGLKQYF.

The J gene is TRBJ2-1, the V gene TRBV7-8, with a tentative D call TRBD2 (5 bases). This CDR3 has 16 residues. Trimming cost V 5 bases and J 7 bases, with 21 bases left between them. CDR1 and CDR2 from the germline V gene are SGHVS and FQNEAQ. This chain's CDR3 is CASSPPGGSTGNEQFF. The CDR3 coding sequence is TGTGCCAGCAGCCCCCCGGGTGGGAGTACGGGGAATGAGCAGTTCTTC.

Comment on this clone: The same CDR3 also results from other DNA sequences found in this sample. The chain couples TRBV18 to TRBJ1-1, with 8 positions matching TRBD1. This CDR3 region has 14 residues. V was pared by 6 bases and J by 1 base, with 4 bases of the junction left unmatched. Germline values: CDR1 KGHSH, CDR2 LQKENI. CDR3 in DNA: TGTGCCAGCTCCCGCGGACAGGGGAACACTGAAGCTTTCTTT. Translation: CASSRGQGNTEAFF.

This chain uses TRBV5-1 with TRBJ2-1; tentatively, D is TRBD2 (6 bases). Germline V lookup: CDR1 SGHRS, CDR2 YFSETQ. V was clipped by 6 bases and J by 5 bases, with 15 bases between them. This CDR3 contains 14 residues. In DNA form, the CDR3 reads TGCGCCAGCACTCTGGAGGGTTTCAACAATGAGCAGTTCTTC. It yields the protein CASTLEGFNNEQFF.

The chain recombines TRBV5-1 with TRBJ2-5; D gene unclear. Trimming shortened V by 4 bases and J by 4 bases, and 14 bases separated the two germline ends. Germline loops: CDR1 SGHRS, CDR2 YFSETQ. There are 14 residues in the CDR3. CDR3 amino acids: CASSAALGRETQYF. CDR3 bases: TGCGCCAGCAGCGCCGCGCTAGGCCGAGAGACCCAGTACTTC.

This clone was detected once. This chain links TRBV7-2 with TRBJ2-1; TRBD2 matches 9 bases. The CDR3 sequence is 16 residues long. In germline, CDR1 is SGHTA, CDR2 FQGNSA. With V trimmed by 4 bases and J by 4 bases, 8 bases remained unmatched. CDR3 DNA: TGTGCCAGCAGCTCCCCAGAAGCGGGGGGATACAATGAGCAGTTCTTC. Its protein is CASSSPEAGGYNEQFF.

The rearrangement links TRBV30 to TRBJ2-7; D is uncertain. Germline CDR1 GTSNPN, CDR2 SVGIG (reference sequence). This CDR3 contains 13 residues. Trimming pared 0 bases from V and 3 bases from J, leaving 9 bases between. This chain's CDR3 is CAWSVVWLYEQYF. Written as DNA, the CDR3 is TGTGCCTGGAGTGTGGTGTGGCTCTACGAGCAGTACTTC.

V usage is TRBV7-2 and J usage is TRBJ2-1; possibly TRBD2 for D (5 bases). This CDR3 has 16 residues. In germline, CDR1 is SGHTA, CDR2 FQGNSA. The V gene lost 4 bases and the J gene lost 3 bases, with 16 bases spanning the gap. The CDR3 region has the DNA TGTGCCAGCAGCTACCCCACTAACGGACTCTACAATGAGCAGTTCTTC. Residues: CASSYPTNGLYNEQFF.

This clone was observed a handful of times. V and J are TRBV6-5 and TRBJ2-7, with 10 bases matching TRBD2. Germline V gene sequence: CDR1 MNHEY, CDR2 SVGAGI. This CDR3 region has 16 residues. V was pared by 2 bases and J by 7 bases, with 11 bases of the junction left unmatched. The CDR3 reads CASSYPLAGPPKEQYF. The DNA of the CDR3 is TGTGCCAGCAGTTACCCACTAGCGGGACCGCCTAAGGAGCAGTACTTC.

The chain carries TRBV27 and TRBJ1-5, with 7 bases matching TRBD1. The CDR3 runs 17 residues. V dropped 7 bases and J dropped 3; count of bases not matched to a gene: 15. Germline values: CDR1 MNHEY, CDR2 SMNVEV (reference sequence). This CDR3 is CASTPRSGDSINQPQHF. In nucleotides, the CDR3 is TGTGCCAGCACCCCTAGGTCCGGGGACAGCATCAATCAGCCCCAGCATTTT.

The CDR3 loop reads CASSARSNRGQSTDTQYF. CDR3 DNA sequence: TGTGCCAGCAGTGCTCGGTCCAACAGGGGTCAGAGCACAGATACGCAGTATTTT. V gene TRBV27 combines with J gene TRBJ2-3, with TRBD1 matching over 7 bases. J gave up 0 bases and V 5 bases, and 14 bases lay outside the gene matches. Germline values: CDR1 MNHEY, CDR2 SMNVEV (reference sequence). The CDR3 totals 18 residues.

The V and J genes are TRBV11-1 and TRBJ1-1, with a tentative D call TRBD1 (5 bases). The length of the CDR3 is 14 residues. Trimming took 4 bases from V and 5 from J, leaving 14 bases between them. The germline V gene encodes CDR1 SGHAT and CDR2 FQDESV (reference sequence). This CDR3 reads CASSSRGARTEAFF. The CDR3 coding sequence is TGTGCCAGCAGCTCCCGCGGGGCGAGGACTGAAGCTTTCTTT.

V and J are TRBV19 and TRBJ1-2; the D is unclear. Trimming removed 4 bases from V and 2 bases from J, with 11 bases in between. The CDR3 runs to 14 residues. Germline V gene data show CDR1 as LNHDA and CDR2 as SQIVND (reference sequence). CDR3 bases: TGTGCCAGTAGTAGGCCGGGTGCCAACTATGGCTACACCTTC. This translates into CASSRPGANYGYTF.

The CDR3 DNA reads TGTGCCAGCGGAAAGTCTAGGAACACCGGGGAGCTGTTTTTT. This encodes CASGKSRNTGELFF. This chain joins TRBV2 and TRBJ2-2; no definite D call. Germline CDR1 is SNHLY and CDR2 is FYNNEI. V lost 8 bases and J 1 base, leaving 11 bases between the germline ends. The CDR3 consists of 14 residues. Complete variable domain (other parts from reference TRBV2 and TRBJ2-2): EPEVTQTPSHQVTQMGQEVILRCVPISNHLYFYWYRQILGQKVEFLVSFYNNEISEKSEIFDDQFSVERPDGSNFTLKIRSTKLEDSAMYFCASGKSRNTGELFFGEGSRLTVL.

V gene TRBV18 combines with J gene TRBJ1-5, with a tentative D call TRBD1 (5 bases). Trimming left V 1 base short and J 7 bases short, with 8 bases between. Per germline, CDR1 KGHSH and CDR2 LQKENI. The CDR3 extends over 13 amino acids. The DNA of the CDR3 is TGTGCCAGCTCACCACAGGGGATGCAGCCCCAGCATTTT. It translates to CASSPQGMQPQHF.

The count of this clone is one. The rearrangement links TRBV11-2 to TRBJ2-3; D unresolved. V lost 1 base, J lost 3 bases, and 11 bases lay in between. CDR1 is SGHAT, CDR2 FQNNGV, per germline. This CDR3 spans 15 amino acids. The CDR3 here is CASSLGSIMTDTQYF. The CDR3 DNA sequence: TGTGCCAGCAGCTTAGGGTCTATTATGACAGATACGCAGTATTTT.

The CDR3 DNA reads as TGTGCCATCAGCCCTACCGGGACAGAGAACACCGGGGAGCTGTTTTTT. This translates into CAISPTGTENTGELFF. The gene calls are TRBV10-3 and TRBJ2-2; TRBD1 matches at 7 bases. Germline V lookup: CDR1 ENHRY, CDR2 SYGVKD. The CDR3 length is 16 residues. The V and J ends lost 6 bases and 1 base, in that order; junction bases with no gene match: 8.